This TCR beta chain was sequenced during a study of control samples from healthy donors and cancer patients (dated by TCRdb to the early 2020s). The CDR3 sequence holds 13 residues, the cysteine and phenylalanine included. Only the CDR3 portion is preserved as DNA: 39 bases, with reading frame beginning at the first base. At the junction V is shortened by 3 bases and J by 1 base, with 6 bases in between. Libraries were prepared through the immunoSEQ multiplex PCR assay. TCRdb limited this immuneACCESS table to in-frame rearrangements with V and J called. A share of clones is missing; checked studies link under half to unresolved V genes, and the rest is unexplained. The sample profile shows more than 85,000 clones; approximately 84% of them were found once. Under 40% of the sample is in the top ten clones. About this clone: There is no known antigen for this receptor. Base-call qualities are not available, and no considerably larger clone is one nucleotide away.

The sample consisted of PBMCs. The chain is encoded by TRBV12-3 or TRBV12-4 joined to TRBJ1-1; the D gene identity is not certain. The receptor was derived from a man aged 65-85 years with lung cancer. The CDR3 protein sequence reads: CASSFSGNTEAFF. The nucleotide sequence is given as TGTGCCAGCAGTTTTTCAGGGAACACTGAAGCTTTCTTT.